Presented here are 30 T cell receptor beta chains from one specimen sequenced in a study of blood T cells in healthy people across ages. Next came a second PCR, run for roughly 6 to 11 cycles, which used a sample-barcoded 5' primer along with a J-beta primer mix. TCRdb recomputed calls from the 5' RACE reads with MiXCR, one row per CDR3 protein. The data contain about 560,000 distinct CDR3 sequences, over 25% of them seen just once; the ten biggest clones take up 3% to 4%. These data also featured in a second study, about T cells of mothers and their children.

Sequencing used blood. All receptors derive from a boy aged 2 to 9 in good health.

This clonotype has only a few counts. V is TRBV10-3 and J is TRBJ2-1; perhaps TRBD1 as D (6 bases). There are 14 residues in the CDR3. Trimming took off 8 bases at V and 8 bases at J, with 19 bases between the two ends. Germline V lookup: CDR1 ENHRY, CDR2 SYGVKD. This CDR3 is CAIGSGQNSDEQFF. CDR3 DNA: TGTGCCATCGGCTCAGGACAGAACAGTGATGAGCAGTTCTTC.

The V and J genes are TRBV3-1 and TRBJ1-2; D is ambiguous. Germline V lookup: CDR1 LGHDT, CDR2 YNNKEL (reference sequence). There are 15 residues in the CDR3. The V and J ends lost 0 bases and 7 bases respectively, with 15 bases between them. CDR3: CASSQDSVRGGGYTF. The CDR3 DNA sequence: TGTGCCAGCAGCCAAGATAGCGTCAGAGGAGGTGGCTACACCTTC.

The table lists this clonotype with a few counts. The chain has TRBV20-1 and TRBJ2-1; 7 bases fit TRBD2. CDR3 length: 18 residues. Germline CDR1 DFQATT, CDR2 SNEGSKA (reference sequence). The J segment lost 7 bases and the V segment lost 1 base, leaving 19 bases of the junction unmatched. CDR3 sequence: CSARGVGGFQRFLNEQFF. CDR3 coding DNA: TGCAGTGCTAGAGGCGTGGGGGGGTTCCAAAGGTTCCTAAATGAGCAGTTCTTC.

This clonotype has a handful of counts. This CDR3 reads CASSLGSGGDEQYF. The CDR3 nucleotides read TGTGCCAGCAGCTTGGGGTCGGGAGGCGACGAGCAGTACTTC. This chain joins TRBV5-4 and TRBJ2-7; 7 bases are shared with TRBD2. The CDR3 length is 14 residues. From germline, CDR1 is SGHNT and CDR2 YYREEE (reference sequence). V gave up 0 bases and J gave up 5 bases; unmatched junction bases: 5. The variable domain in full, with the rest retrieved from reference TRBV5-4 and TRBJ2-7, is ETGVTQSPTHLIKTRGQQVTLRCSSQSGHNTVSWYQQALGQGPQFIFQYYREEENGRGNFPPRFSGLQFPNYSSELNVNALELDDSALYLCASSLGSGGDEQYFGPGTRLTVT.

This clonotype has only a few counts. The chain carries TRBV3-1 and TRBJ2-5; 12 nucleotides line up with TRBD2. The last part of the DNA fits TRBJ2-1 better; the J call may be wrong. The CDR3 has 17 residues. CDR1 is LGHDT and CDR2 is YNNKEL in the germline V gene (reference sequence). CDR3 in DNA: TGTGCCAGCAGCCAAGCGGCTAGCGGGGGGGCTAATAATGAGCAGTTCTTC. Translation gives CASSQAASGGANNEQFF.

This rearrangement joins TRBV19 to TRBJ2-7; 7 bases match TRBD1. This CDR3 comprises 13 residues. With V trimmed by 5 bases and J by 12 bases, 13 bases remained unmatched. Looked up from germline, CDR1 is LNHDA and CDR2 is SQIVND (reference sequence). CDR3 DNA: TGTGCCAGTAGTTCCTGGACAGGCGCCGGGACGTACTTC. The encoded protein is CASSSWTGAGTYF.

Concerning this clonotype: A junction end diverges from the germline sequence, so it may reflect a read error. This chain links TRBV12-5 with TRBJ1-4; D not resolved. The CDR3 runs to 17 residues. Germline CDR1 LGHNT, CDR2 FRNRAP. CDR3 amino acids: CASGLSEVDIRNEKLVF. The CDR3 DNA sequence: TGTGCTAGTGGTTTGTCGGAGGTAGACATAAGGAATGAAAAACTGGTTTTT.

This chain links TRBV6-2 or TRBV6-3 with TRBJ2-7, with D uncertain. Germline V lookup: CDR1 MNHEY, CDR2 SVGEGT. The CDR3 has 17 amino acids. V shed 5 bases and J shed 0 bases, with 20 bases lying between them. The CDR3 loop reads CASSPPGWEMGSYEQYF. The DNA of the CDR3 is TGTGCCAGCAGTCCCCCGGGCTGGGAAATGGGCTCCTACGAGCAGTACTTC.

This clonotype was counted only a few times. The chain joins TRBV5-5 to TRBJ2-2; D ambiguous. The CDR3 spans 13 residues. CDR1 is SGHKS and CDR2 is YYEKEE in the germline V gene (reference sequence). Trimming pared 3 bases from V and 8 bases from J, leaving 11 bases between. DNA for the CDR3: TGTGCCAGCAGCTCAGCGAATGGGGGGGAGCTGTTTTTT. Its translation is CASSSANGGELFF.

This clonotype was counted between two and nine times. This rearrangement joins TRBV2 to TRBJ2-2, with D tentatively TRBD1 (6 bases). Germline-derived CDR1 and CDR2 are SNHLY and FYNNEI. Trimming cost V 7 bases and J 5 bases, with 11 bases left between them. The CDR3 is 13 residues long. The CDR3 is CASMARGTGELFF. The CDR3 nucleotides read TGTGCCAGCATGGCTAGGGGGACCGGGGAGCTGTTTTTT. Looking up the rest from reference TRBV2 and TRBJ2-2 gives the full variable domain: EPEVTQTPSHQVTQMGQEVILRCVPISNHLYFYWYRQILGQKVEFLVSFYNNEISEKSEIFDDQFSVERPDGSNFTLKIRSTKLEDSAMYFCASMARGTGELFFGEGSRLTVL.

This clonotype was found a few times. J is TRBJ2-2 and V is TRBV6-5; the match to TRBD1 covers 9 bases. The CDR3 extends over 15 amino acids. J gave up 2 bases and V 7 bases, and 5 bases lay outside the gene matches. Looked up from germline, CDR1 is MNHEY and CDR2 is SVGAGI. The CDR3 region is CASTRQGVNTGELFF. The CDR3 DNA follows: TGTGCCAGCACCCGACAGGGGGTTAACACCGGGGAGCTGTTTTTT.

This clonotype was seen only a few times. The rearrangement joins TRBV12-5 to TRBJ2-2; D call uncertain. The CDR3 extends over 14 amino acids. V was shortened by 5 bases and J by 8 bases, with 15 bases between the two germline ends. CDR1 is LGHNT, CDR2 FRNRAP, per germline. CDR3 loop: CASGPQLFGGELFF. The CDR3 nucleotides read TGTGCTAGTGGTCCCCAATTGTTTGGTGGGGAGCTGTTTTTT.

The J gene is TRBJ2-7, the V gene TRBV19, with D hard to call. Germline-derived CDR1 and CDR2 are LNHDA and SQIVND (reference sequence). Trimming shortened V by 1 base and J by 5 bases, and 12 bases separated the two germline ends. The CDR3 runs to 14 residues. DNA for the CDR3: TGTGCCAGTAGTATAGGGGCAGCTTCCGACGAGCAGTACTTC. This sequence encodes CASSIGAASDEQYF.

This chain joins TRBV12-3 or TRBV12-4 and TRBJ2-3; perhaps TRBD1 as D (6 bases). The CDR3 has 19 amino acids. V lost 5 bases and J 3 bases, leaving 27 bases between the germline ends. CDR3 in amino acids: CASSLPRGRRPTKTDTQYF. The CDR3 bases are TGTGCCAGCAGTCTACCCAGGGGCCGACGCCCTACAAAAACAGATACGCAGTATTTT.

This chain joins TRBV18 and TRBJ1-5; possible D gene TRBD1, 6 bases. V was clipped by 4 bases and J by 0 bases, with 13 bases between them. CDR1 and CDR2 (germline): KGHSH, LQKENI. This CDR3 region has 16 residues. In DNA, the CDR3 is TGTGCCAGCTCACGCGGACAGCTATATAGCAATCAGCCCCAGCATTTT. Protein product: CASSRGQLYSNQPQHF.

This clonotype was picked up a small number of times. This chain uses TRBV6-6 with TRBJ1-2; the D is unclear. With 4 bases removed from V and 5 bases from J, the gap between germline ends came to 14 bases. Germline assignment: CDR1 MNHNY and CDR2 SVGAGI (reference sequence). CDR3 size: 14 residues. CDR3 in amino acids: CASSFGRGGYGYTF. CDR3 in DNA: TGTGCCAGCAGTTTCGGACGAGGAGGATATGGCTACACCTTC.

This clonotype occurred a few times. The rearrangement uses TRBV5-6 and TRBJ2-5; 7 bases are a match to TRBD1. This CDR3 has 15 amino acids. Germline CDR1 is SGHDT and CDR2 is YYEEEE. Trimming took 7 bases from V and 1 from J; bases not matched to a gene: 10. This CDR3 reads CASPLSRGLQETQYF. The CDR3 DNA is TGTGCCAGCCCCCTTAGTAGGGGGCTCCAAGAGACCCAGTACTTC.

In this sample, this clonotype turned up many times. The junction departs from germline at one end; a sequencing error may be responsible. This sequence joins TRBV7-8 and TRBJ1-5; D gene uncertain. This CDR3 has 13 residues. Germline V lookup: CDR1 SGHVS, CDR2 FQNEAQ. The CDR3 sequence: CASSLESDQPQHF. In DNA, the CDR3 is TGTGCCAGCAGTTTAGAGTCGGATCAGCCCCAGCATTTT.

This clonotype has only a few counts. The chain couples TRBV7-2 to TRBJ2-5, with 11 bases that match TRBD2. The end of the DNA fits TRBJ2-1 better, so the J call may be wrong. The germline gives CDR1 SGHTA, CDR2 FQGNSA. The CDR3 runs 15 residues. The CDR3 spells CASSAIAGGPDEQFF. CDR3 nucleotides: TGTGCCAGCAGCGCAATAGCGGGAGGGCCTGATGAGCAGTTCTTC.

Here the CDR3 reads CASSFTVAGVEQFF. The CDR3 coding sequence is TGTGCCAGCAGCTTCACCGTAGCGGGAGTTGAGCAGTTCTTC. The chain combines TRBV7-2 with TRBJ2-1; 9 positions match TRBD2. Germline CDR1 and CDR2: SGHTA and FQGNSA. The CDR3 sequence is 14 residues long. The V and J ends lost 3 bases and 9 bases, in that order; junction bases with no gene match: 6.

The rearrangement uses TRBV2 and TRBJ2-5, with TRBD1 matching over 11 bases. The germline gives CDR1 SNHLY, CDR2 FYNNEI. The V and J ends lost 6 bases and 2 bases, in that order; junction bases with no gene match: 5. The CDR3 runs to 15 residues. The CDR3: CASSFRDRGQETQYF. The DNA for the CDR3 is TGTGCCAGCAGCTTCCGGGACAGGGGGCAAGAGACCCAGTACTTC.

Regarding this clonotype: The final CDR3 position lacks the conserved phenylalanine or tryptophan, pointing to a likely read error. The gene calls are TRBV6-6 and TRBJ2-1, with D unresolved. Germline V lookup: CDR1 MNHNY, CDR2 SVGAGI (reference sequence). V lost 7 bases to trimming and J lost 4 bases, with 11 bases between them. This CDR3 region has 13 residues. This chain's CDR3 is CASNSDVYNEQFL. The CDR3 DNA is TGTGCCAGCAACTCGGACGTATACAATGAGCAGTTCCTC.

This clonotype came up a few times. The rearrangement uses TRBV12-3 or TRBV12-4 and TRBJ1-3; TRBD1 agrees at 10 bases. With V trimmed by 6 bases and J by 3 bases, 5 bases remained unmatched. The CDR3 runs to 15 residues. CDR3: CASSPGQGDGNTIYF. The CDR3 DNA sequence: TGTGCCAGCAGCCCTGGACAGGGGGATGGAAACACCATATATTTT.

This clonotype showed up just a few times. The chain links TRBV25-1 to TRBJ1-6; D perhaps matches TRBD1 (6 bases). This CDR3 spans 17 amino acids. Deletions cut 4 bases from V and 6 bases from J, with 19 bases between. Looked up from germline, CDR1 is MGHDK and CDR2 is SYGVNS. The CDR3 nucleotides are TGTGCCAGCAGTGGCCCGACGGGGGCGGGGCCTAATTCACCCCTCCACTTT. Translated: CASSGPTGAGPNSPLHF. Supplemented by reference TRBV25-1 and TRBJ1-6, the full variable domain reads EADIYQTPRYLVIGTGKKITLECSQTMGHDKMYWYQQDPGMELHLIHYSYGVNSTEKGDLSSESTVSRIRTEHFPLTLESARPSHTSQYLCASSGPTGAGPNSPLHFGNGTRLTVT.

This clonotype turned up a few times. The chain combines TRBV29-1 with TRBJ1-1; D not resolved. The V gene's germline CDR1 is SQVTM and CDR2 ANQGSEA. The CDR3 loop spans 13 amino acids. V shed 6 bases and J shed 0 bases, with 11 bases lying between them. CDR3 DNA sequence: TGCAGCGTAGAGATTTCAATGAACACTGAAGCTTTCTTT. This translates into CSVEISMNTEAFF.

The gene calls are TRBV10-3 and TRBJ2-7; D not certain. The CDR3 contains 13 residues. From germline, CDR1 is ENHRY and CDR2 SYGVKD. Trimming removed 2 bases at V and 2 bases at J, with 7 bases between. Written as DNA, the CDR3 is TGTGCCATCAGTGAGGAACCCGCCTACGAGCAGTACTTC. Translated, it gives CAISEEPAYEQYF.

The rearrangement links TRBV12-3 or TRBV12-4 to TRBJ1-3; D is unclear. Trimming removed 6 bases at V and 0 bases at J, with 9 bases between. CDR3 length equals 14 residues. The CDR3 loop reads CASSELSSGNTIYF. In DNA form, the CDR3 reads TGTGCCAGCAGCGAACTGAGCTCTGGAAACACCATATATTTT.

V is TRBV27 and J is TRBJ2-5, with D perhaps TRBD2 (5 bases). The assigned J gene may be wrong: the sequence end matches TRBJ2-7 better. Germline V gives CDR1 MNHEY, CDR2 SMNVEV (reference sequence). CDR3 length: 15 residues. This CDR3 is CASSLRVALTYEQYF. Written as DNA, the CDR3 is TGTGCCAGCAGCCTGAGGGTAGCTTTAACCTACGAGCAGTACTTC.

The chain couples TRBV6-5 to TRBJ2-5, with unresolved D. Trimming removed 0 bases at V and 2 bases at J, with 10 bases between. Germline assignment: CDR1 MNHEY and CDR2 SVGAGI. CDR3 length equals 15 residues. The CDR3 bases are TGTGCCAGCAGTTACTCGTCAGTGATACAAGAGACCCAGTACTTC. Its translation: CASSYSSVIQETQYF.

The V and J genes are TRBV29-1 and TRBJ2-7; 9 nucleotides match TRBD2. This CDR3 has 17 residues. The germline gives CDR1 SQVTM, CDR2 ANQGSEA. Trimming removed 4 bases from V and 3 bases from J; junction bases left unmatched: 16. The DNA of the CDR3 is TGCAGCGTTGTTGGCCTAGCGGGGTTCGGTGCCTACTACGAGCAGTACTTC. It translates to CSVVGLAGFGAYYEQYF.